The text below deals with one TCR beta chain. This sample was included in a study of blood T cell repertoires in COVID-19. TCRdb's copy holds only in-frame clones and misses some; the assay was immunoSEQ multiplex PCR. Counted here are 200,000 to 250,000 clones, approximately 85% occurring once; the ten biggest clones make up around 9.8%. CDR3 length equals 13 residues. J gave up 4 bases and V 6 bases, and 1 base lay outside the gene matches. Germline lookup yields CDR1 MNHEY and CDR2 SMNVEV (reference sequence). This rearrangement joins TRBV27 to TRBJ2-3; 10 positions match TRBD1. Sequencing was carried out using PBMCs or T cells enriched from blood (not recorded which). The source is a woman aged 50 to 65 with acute COVID-19. The CDR3 bases are TGTGCCAGCAGGGGACAGGGGTCAGATACGCAGTATTTT. Translated: CASRGQGSDTQYF.